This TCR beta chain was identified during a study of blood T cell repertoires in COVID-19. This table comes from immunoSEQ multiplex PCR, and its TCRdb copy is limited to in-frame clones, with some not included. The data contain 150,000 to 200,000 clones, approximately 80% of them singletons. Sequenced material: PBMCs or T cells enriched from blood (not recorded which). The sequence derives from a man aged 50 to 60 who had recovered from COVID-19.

CDR3 in amino acids: CASSESRGYGYTF. As DNA, the CDR3 is TGTGCCAGCAGTGAATCTCGGGGTTATGGCTACACCTTC. The chain joins TRBV6-1 to TRBJ1-2; D uncertain. The CDR3 contains 13 residues. Germline V CDR1 and CDR2: MNHNS, SASEGT. V was clipped by 2 bases and J by 5 bases, with 9 bases between them.